Below, one T cell receptor beta chain is given with its context. Its antigen is as yet unknown. The length of the CDR3 is 14 residues. Germline lookup yields CDR1 SGHRS and CDR2 YFSETQ. After removal of 8 bases from V and 0 bases from J, the junction contained 3 bases not matched to a gene. This sample was taken from a study of T-cell reconstitution after alpha-beta-depleted transplantation in children. Unique molecular identifiers featured in how the TCRbeta library was prepared. TCRdb redid the calling of the PCR reads with MiXCR, one entry per CDR3 protein. This table has 700,000 to 950,000 distinct CDR3 sequences, roughly 15% appearing once. Study outcomes and limitations: Alpha-beta T cells present about two months after transplant were reported to originate from several hundred expanded graft clones.

The chain employs TRBV5-1 and TRBJ2-2, with TRBD1 identical over 8 bases. The source was PBMCs, mostly from graft donor cells, collected 360 days after TCRalphabeta/CD19-depleted stem cell transplant. The sequence came from a male patient younger than 18 who had a stem cell transplant for acute lymphoblastic leukemia, so the T cells may come from the graft donor. CDR3 coding DNA: TGCGCCAGTGCACAGGGGGCGAACACCGGGGAGCTGTTTTTT. The encoded protein is CASAQGANTGELFF.